This TCR beta chain was captured by sequencing in a study of blood T cell repertoires in COVID-19. Study at large: Italy, Spain and the United States were the sources of the convalescent and acute COVID-19 samples. T cells, B-cell-depleted T cells, or PBMCs supplied cDNA or gDNA.

The CDR3 runs to 15 residues. Germline loops: CDR1 LNHDA, CDR2 SQIVND (reference sequence). V trimming: 3 bases; J trimming: 3 bases; junction bases outside the gene matches: 3. The method was immunoSEQ multiplex PCR; TCRdb's version includes in-frame clones alone and lacks a portion of them. Of 180,000 or so clones in the sample, about nine tenths were seen once. This clone was counted a single time. The rearrangement links TRBV19 to TRBJ2-2; 8 positions agree with TRBD1. The specimen sequenced was peripheral blood. The receptor was derived from a man aged 18 to 35 with active or convalescent COVID-19. CDR3 nucleotide sequence: TGTGCCAGTAGTATGGCAGGGGGCCACACCGGGGAGCTGTTTTTT. This sequence encodes CASSMAGGHTGELFF.